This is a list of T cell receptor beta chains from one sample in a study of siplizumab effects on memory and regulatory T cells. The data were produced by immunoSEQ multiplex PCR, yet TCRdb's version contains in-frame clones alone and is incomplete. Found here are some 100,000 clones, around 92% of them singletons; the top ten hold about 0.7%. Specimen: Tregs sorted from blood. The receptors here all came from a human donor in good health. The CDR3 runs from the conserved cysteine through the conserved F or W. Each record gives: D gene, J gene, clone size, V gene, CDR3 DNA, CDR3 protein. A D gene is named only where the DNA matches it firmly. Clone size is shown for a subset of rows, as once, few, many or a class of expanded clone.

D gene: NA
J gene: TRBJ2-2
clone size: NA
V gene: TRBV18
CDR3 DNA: TGTGCCAGCTCACTCGACGGACCGAACACCGGGGAGCTGTTTTTT
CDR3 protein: CASSLDGPNTGELFF

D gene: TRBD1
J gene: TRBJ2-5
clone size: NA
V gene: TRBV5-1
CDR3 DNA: TGCGCCAGCAGCTTGGGACAGGGCCTGGGGGAGACCCAGTACTTC
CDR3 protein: CASSLGQGLGETQYF

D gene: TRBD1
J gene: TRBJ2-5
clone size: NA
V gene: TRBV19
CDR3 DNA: TGTGCCAGTAGTATACGACAGGGGTTTGGAGAGACCCAGTACTTC
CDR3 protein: CASSIRQGFGETQYF

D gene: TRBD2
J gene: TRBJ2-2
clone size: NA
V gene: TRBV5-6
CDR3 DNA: TGTGCCAGCAGCCCCCCGGCGGGAGTAGGCACCGGGGAGCTGTTTTTT
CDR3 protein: CASSPPAGVGTGELFF

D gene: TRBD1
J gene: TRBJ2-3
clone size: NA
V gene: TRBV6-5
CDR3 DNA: TGTGCCAGCGTCGCCGGGACAGGGGGCCCAGATACGCAGTATTTT
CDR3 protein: CASVAGTGGPDTQYF

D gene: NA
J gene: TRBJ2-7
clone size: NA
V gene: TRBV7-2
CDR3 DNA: TGTGCCAGCAGCTACCAGGGTTTTTCCTACGAGCAGTACTTC
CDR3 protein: CASSYQGFSYEQYF

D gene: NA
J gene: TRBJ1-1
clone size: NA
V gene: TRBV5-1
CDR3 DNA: TGCGCCAGCAGCTTGGCATTAGGGGGTAGCACTGAAGCTTTCTTT
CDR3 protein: CASSLALGGSTEAFF

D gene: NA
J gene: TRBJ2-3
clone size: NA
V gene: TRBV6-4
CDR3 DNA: TGTGCCAGCAGTCTCTCTCTCACAGATACGCAGTATTTT
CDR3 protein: CASSLSLTDTQYF

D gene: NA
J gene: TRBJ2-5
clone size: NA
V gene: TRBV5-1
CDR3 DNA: TGCGCCAGCAGCTTGGTGGTTAGGGCTGGTGACCAAGAGACCCAGTACTTC
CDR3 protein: CASSLVVRAGDQETQYF

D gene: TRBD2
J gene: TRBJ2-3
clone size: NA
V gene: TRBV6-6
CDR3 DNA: TGTGCCAGCCGCTCCGGGACTAGTCTTATAGATACGCAGTATTTT
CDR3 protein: CASRSGTSLIDTQYF

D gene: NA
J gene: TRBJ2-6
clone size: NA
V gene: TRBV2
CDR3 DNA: TGTGCCAGATTTGGGGGCTCTGGGGCCAACGTCCTGACTTTC
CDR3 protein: CARFGGSGANVLTF

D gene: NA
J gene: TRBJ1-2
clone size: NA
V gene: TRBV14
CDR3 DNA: TGTGCCAGCAGCTCTCGATCGGGCCCTTTTTATGGCTACACCTTC
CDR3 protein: CASSSRSGPFYGYTF

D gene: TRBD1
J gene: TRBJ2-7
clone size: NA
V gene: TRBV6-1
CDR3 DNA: TGTGCCAGCAGCCTGGACAGGGACTACGAGCAGTACTTC
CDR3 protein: CASSLDRDYEQYF

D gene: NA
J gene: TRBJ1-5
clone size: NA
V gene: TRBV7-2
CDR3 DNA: TGTGCCAGCAGCTTAGGGGATAATCAGCCCCAGCATTTT
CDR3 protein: CASSLGDNQPQHF

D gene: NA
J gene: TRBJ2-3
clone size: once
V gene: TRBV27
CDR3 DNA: TGTGCCAGCAGTTTTTCGGCTAGAGCGGCAGATACGCAGTATTTT
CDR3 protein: CASSFSARAADTQYF

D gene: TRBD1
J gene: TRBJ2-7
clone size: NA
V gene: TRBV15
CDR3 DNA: TGTGCCACCAGCAGAGTCTTCAGGGGGTTCGAACCCTTGTACGAGCAGTACTTC
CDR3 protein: CATSRVFRGFEPLYEQYF

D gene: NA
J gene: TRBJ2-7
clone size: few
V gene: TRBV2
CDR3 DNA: TGTGCCAGCAGTGACACAAGAGTTGCCCCGTCCGAGCAGTACTTC
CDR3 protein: CASSDTRVAPSEQYF

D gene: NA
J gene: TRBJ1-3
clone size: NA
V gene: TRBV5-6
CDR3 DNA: TGTGCCAGCAGCTTGTTGGGCTCTGGAAACACCATATATTTT
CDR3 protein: CASSLLGSGNTIYF

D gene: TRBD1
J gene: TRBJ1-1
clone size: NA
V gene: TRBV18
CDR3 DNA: TGTGCCAGCTCACCCCCGGGACAGTCGAACACTGAAGCTTTCTTT
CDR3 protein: CASSPPGQSNTEAFF

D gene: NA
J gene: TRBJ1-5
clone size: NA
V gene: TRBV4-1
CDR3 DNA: TGCGCCAGCAGCCAAGATGGGGCAGGCCTTCGGGAGAGCCAGCATTTT
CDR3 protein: CASSQDGAGLRESQHF

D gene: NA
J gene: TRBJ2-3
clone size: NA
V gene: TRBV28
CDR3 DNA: TGTGCCAGCAGTTCCCAAAGGCCGGATACGCAGTATTTT
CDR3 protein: CASSSQRPDTQYF

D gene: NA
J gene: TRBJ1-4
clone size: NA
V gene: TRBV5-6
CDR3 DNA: TGTGCCAGCAGCTTGCTTCCGGGCCAAGGGGACGAAAAACTGTTTTTT
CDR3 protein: CASSLLPGQGDEKLFF

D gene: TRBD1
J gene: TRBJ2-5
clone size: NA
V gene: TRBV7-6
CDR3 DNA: TGTGCCAGCACCCCGGGACAGGGATCACAAGAGACCCAGTACTTC
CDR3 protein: CASTPGQGSQETQYF

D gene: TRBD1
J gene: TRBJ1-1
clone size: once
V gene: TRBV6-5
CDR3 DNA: TGTGCCAGCAGCACCCGGGACAGGGGAGGGACTGAAGCTTTCTTT
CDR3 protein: CASSTRDRGGTEAFF

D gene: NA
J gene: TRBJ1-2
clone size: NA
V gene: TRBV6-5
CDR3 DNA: TGTGCCAGCAGTTACTCGAGGACACCCTATGGCTACACCTTC
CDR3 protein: CASSYSRTPYGYTF

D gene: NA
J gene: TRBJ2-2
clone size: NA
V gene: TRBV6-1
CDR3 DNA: TGTGCCAGCAGTGTGGGCAGGGGGGCGAACACCGGGGAGCTGTTTTTT
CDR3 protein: CASSVGRGANTGELFF

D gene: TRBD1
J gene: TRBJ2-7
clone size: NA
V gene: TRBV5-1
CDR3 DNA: TGCGCCAGCAGCGGGACAGGGTTGACCGAGCAGTACTTC
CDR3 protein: CASSGTGLTEQYF

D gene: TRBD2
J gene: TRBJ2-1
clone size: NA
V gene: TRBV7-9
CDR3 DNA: TGTGCCAGCAGCTCCCTCGGGAGCGGGAGGGGGAATGAGCAGTTCTTC
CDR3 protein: CASSSLGSGRGNEQFF

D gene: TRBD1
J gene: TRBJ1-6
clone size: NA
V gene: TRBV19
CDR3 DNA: TGTGCCAGCGCGGGACAGGGGTATTCACCCCTCCACTTT
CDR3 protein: CASAGQGYSPLHF

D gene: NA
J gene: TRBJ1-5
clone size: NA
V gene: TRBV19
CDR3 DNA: TGTGCCAGTAGAAGGGGGGCGCAGGGTCAGCCCCAGCATTTT
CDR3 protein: CASRRGAQGQPQHF

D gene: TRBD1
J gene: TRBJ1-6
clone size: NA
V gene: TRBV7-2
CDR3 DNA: TGTGCCAGCAGCACAGGGGGGGCTCGAGGTTCACCCCTCCACTTT
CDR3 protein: CASSTGGARGSPLHF

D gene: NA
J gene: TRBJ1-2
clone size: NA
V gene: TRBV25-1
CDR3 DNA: TGTGCCAGTAGGGTAGGGGCCGGTGGTGGCTACACCTTC
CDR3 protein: CASRVGAGGGYTF

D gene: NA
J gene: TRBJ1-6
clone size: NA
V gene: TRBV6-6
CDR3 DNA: TGTGCCAGCAGTTACACCCCGGGAACCTATAATTCACCCCTCCACTTT
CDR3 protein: CASSYTPGTYNSPLHF

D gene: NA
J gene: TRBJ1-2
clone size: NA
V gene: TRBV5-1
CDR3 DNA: TGCGCCAGCAGCTTGGGACAGAGCTCTAACTATGGCTACACCTTC
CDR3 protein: CASSLGQSSNYGYTF

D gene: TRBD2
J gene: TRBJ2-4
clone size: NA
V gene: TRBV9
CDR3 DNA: TGTGCCAGCAGCGTGGGACTAGCGGGAGTGGGAAACATTCAGTACTTC
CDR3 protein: CASSVGLAGVGNIQYF

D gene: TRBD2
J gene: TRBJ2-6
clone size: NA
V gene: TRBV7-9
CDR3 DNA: TGTGCCAGCTCCGGGAAGGGAGGGAGGACTGGGGCCAACGTCCTGACTTTC
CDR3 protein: CASSGKGGRTGANVLTF

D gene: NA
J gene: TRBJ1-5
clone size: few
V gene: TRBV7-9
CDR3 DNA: TGTGCCAGCAGCTTAGGATTGGATCAGCCCCAGCATTTT
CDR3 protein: CASSLGLDQPQHF

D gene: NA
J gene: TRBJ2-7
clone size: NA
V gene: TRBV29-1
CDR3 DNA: TGCAGCGCTCGTCTGGGGGACCAACCCTACGAGCAGTACTTC
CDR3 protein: CSARLGDQPYEQYF

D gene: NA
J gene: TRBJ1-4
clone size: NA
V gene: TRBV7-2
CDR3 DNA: TGTGCCAGCAGACAAACCACAGGGATACGGGAAAAACTGTTTTTT
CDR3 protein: CASRQTTGIREKLFF

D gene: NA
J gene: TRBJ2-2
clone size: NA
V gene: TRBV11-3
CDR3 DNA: TGTGCCAGCAGCTTAGGTGCAGTGAACACCGGGGAGCTGTTTTTT
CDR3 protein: CASSLGAVNTGELFF

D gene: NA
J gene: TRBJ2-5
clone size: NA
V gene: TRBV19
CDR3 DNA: TGTGCCAGTAGTATGGGGTATGCCCAGTACTTC
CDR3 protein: CASSMGYAQYF